This T cell receptor beta chain was documented in a study of low-dose radiotherapy and immunotherapy resistance in tumors. On the study more broadly: Across 26 weeks, 13 Gy in total went to Cohort 2, delivered as 1 Gy per fraction every two weeks. Intravenous ipilimumab 1 mg/kg every six weeks was given with nivolumab 240 mg every two weeks. Treatment included intravenous cyclophosphamide dosed at 200 mg/m2 every two weeks, one day before radiation and immunotherapy.

With TRAV- and TRBV-specific primers, first-strand cDNA was made, covering the alpha and beta chains. Amplification, which lasted roughly 20 PCR cycles, used a constant-region primer and V-primer adapter to amplify TCRs. TCRdb re-analysed the reads in MiXCR, keeping a single row per CDR3 protein. Of some 88,000 distinct CDR3 sequences listed, more than 8.5% are singletons. Noted time point: before trial treatment. As their treatment, donors received nivolumab, ipilimumab, aspirin, low-dose cyclophosphamide and low-dose radiotherapy. This clonotype has ten or more counts. Per the germline V gene, CDR1 is LNHDA and CDR2 is SQIVND (reference sequence). Trimming removed 5 bases from V and 4 bases from J, with 12 bases in between. The CDR3 is made up of 14 amino acids.

This sequence was found in a male donor with prostate cancer. Sequences were derived from PBMCs, sampled before treatment. The rearrangement uses TRBV19 and TRBJ1-5; tentatively, D is TRBD1 (5 bases). The CDR3 bases are TGTGCCAGTAGTGCGGTAGAGGGGAATCAGCCCCAGCATTTT. Its protein product is CASSAVEGNQPQHF.